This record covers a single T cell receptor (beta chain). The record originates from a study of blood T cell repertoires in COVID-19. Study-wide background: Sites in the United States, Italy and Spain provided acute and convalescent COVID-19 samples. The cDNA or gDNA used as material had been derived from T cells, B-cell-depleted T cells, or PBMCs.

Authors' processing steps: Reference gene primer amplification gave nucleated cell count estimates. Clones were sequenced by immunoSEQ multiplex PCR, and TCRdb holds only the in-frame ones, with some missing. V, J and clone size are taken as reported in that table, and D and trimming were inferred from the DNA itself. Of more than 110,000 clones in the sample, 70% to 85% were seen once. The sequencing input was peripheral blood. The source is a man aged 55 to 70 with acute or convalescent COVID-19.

CDR3 residues: CATSDSPGETGGIGNQPQHF. The CDR3, as DNA: TGTGCCACCAGTGACTCTCCCGGAGAGACAGGGGGGATTGGCAATCAGCCCCAGCATTTT. The V call is TRBV24-1, the J call TRBJ1-5; 9 positions agree with TRBD1. The CDR3 loop spans 20 amino acids. J was trimmed by 2 bases and V by 4 bases; bases with no gene match: 17. The germline CDR1 and CDR2 sequences are KGHDR and SFDVKD.